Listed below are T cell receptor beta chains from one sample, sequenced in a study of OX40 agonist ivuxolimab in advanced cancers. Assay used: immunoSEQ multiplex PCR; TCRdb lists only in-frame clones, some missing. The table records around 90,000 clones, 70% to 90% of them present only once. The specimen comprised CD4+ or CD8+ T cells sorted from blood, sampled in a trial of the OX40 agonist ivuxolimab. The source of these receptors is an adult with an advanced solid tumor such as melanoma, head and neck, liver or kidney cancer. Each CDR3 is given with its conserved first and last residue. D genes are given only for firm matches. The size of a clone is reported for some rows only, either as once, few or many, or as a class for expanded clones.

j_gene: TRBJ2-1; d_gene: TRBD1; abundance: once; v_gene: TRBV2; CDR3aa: CASIRTGGEQFF; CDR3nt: TGTGCCAGCATTCGGACAGGGGGCGAGCAGTTCTTC
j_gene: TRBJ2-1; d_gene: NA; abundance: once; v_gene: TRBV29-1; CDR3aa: CSVARGSYNEQFF; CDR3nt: TGCAGCGTCGCCCGCGGCTCCTACAATGAGCAGTTCTTC
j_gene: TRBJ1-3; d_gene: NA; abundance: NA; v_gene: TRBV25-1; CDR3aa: CASRTDGNTIYF; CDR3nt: TGTGCCAGCCGGACTGATGGAAACACCATATATTTT
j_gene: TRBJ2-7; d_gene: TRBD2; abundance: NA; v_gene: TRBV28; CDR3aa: CASSFSASGSYEQYF; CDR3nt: TGTGCCAGCAGTTTTTCGGCTAGCGGGAGCTACGAGCAGTACTTC
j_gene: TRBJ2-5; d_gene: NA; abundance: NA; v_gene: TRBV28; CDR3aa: CASRTVVTKETQYF; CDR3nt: TGTGCCAGCAGGACAGTAGTGACTAAAGAGACCCAGTACTTC
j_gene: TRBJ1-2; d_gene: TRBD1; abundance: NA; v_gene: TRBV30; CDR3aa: CAWRDRETSYGYTF; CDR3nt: TGTGCCTGGCGGGACAGAGAAACCTCCTATGGCTACACCTTC
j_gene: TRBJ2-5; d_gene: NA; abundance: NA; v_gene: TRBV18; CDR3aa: CASSPLRVGQETQYF; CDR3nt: TGTGCCAGCTCACCACTCAGGGTTGGCCAAGAGACCCAGTACTTC
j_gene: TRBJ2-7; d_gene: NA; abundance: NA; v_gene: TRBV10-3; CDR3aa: CAISDLTGSGYEQYF; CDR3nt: TGTGCCATCAGTGATTTGACTGGTTCGGGCTACGAGCAGTACTTC
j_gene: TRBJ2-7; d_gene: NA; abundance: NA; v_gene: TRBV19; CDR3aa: CASSTQAGIHEQYF; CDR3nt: TGTGCCAGTAGTACCCAGGCGGGGATCCACGAGCAGTACTTC
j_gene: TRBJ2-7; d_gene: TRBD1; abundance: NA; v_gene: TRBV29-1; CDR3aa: CSADFRDRGYEQYF; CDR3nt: TGCAGCGCCGACTTCCGGGACAGGGGCTACGAGCAGTACTTC
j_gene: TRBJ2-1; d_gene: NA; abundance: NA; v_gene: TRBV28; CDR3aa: CASSSPWGGGYNEQFF; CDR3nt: TGTGCCAGCAGTTCACCGTGGGGTGGGGGATACAATGAGCAGTTCTTC
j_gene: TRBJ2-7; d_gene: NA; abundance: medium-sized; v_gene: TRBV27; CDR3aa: CASSPRISYEQYF; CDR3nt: TGTGCCAGCAGTCCTCGGATCTCCTACGAGCAGTACTTC
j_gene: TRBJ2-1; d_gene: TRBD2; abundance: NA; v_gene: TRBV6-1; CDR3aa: CASSGWTSGEYNEQFF; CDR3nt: TGTGCCAGCAGTGGATGGACTAGCGGGGAGTACAATGAGCAGTTCTTC
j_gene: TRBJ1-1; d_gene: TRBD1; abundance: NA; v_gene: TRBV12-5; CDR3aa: CASGPGGLNTEAFF; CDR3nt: TGTGCTAGTGGTCCAGGGGGTCTGAACACTGAAGCTTTCTTT
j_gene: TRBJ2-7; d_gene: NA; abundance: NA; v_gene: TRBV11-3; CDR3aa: CASSFISSVGYEQYF; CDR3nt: TGTGCCAGCAGCTTTATTTCTTCGGTGGGGTACGAGCAGTACTTC
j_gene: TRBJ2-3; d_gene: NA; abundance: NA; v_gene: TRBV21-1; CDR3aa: CASSKAGGTQYF; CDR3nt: TGTGCCAGCAGCAAAGCTGGGGGTACGCAGTATTTT
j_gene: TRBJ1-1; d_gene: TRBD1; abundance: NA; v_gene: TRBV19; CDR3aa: CASSIVWQGDGNTEAFF; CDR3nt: TGTGCCAGTAGTATAGTTTGGCAGGGGGACGGAAACACTGAAGCTTTCTTT
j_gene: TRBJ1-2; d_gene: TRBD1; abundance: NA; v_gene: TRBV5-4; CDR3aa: CASSFYHLDGDRRYGYTF; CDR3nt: TGTGCCAGCAGCTTTTATCATCTTGACGGGGACAGAAGATATGGCTACACCTTC
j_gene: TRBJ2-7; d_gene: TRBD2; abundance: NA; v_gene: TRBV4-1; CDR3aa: CASSQGWGGGPSYEQYF; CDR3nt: TGCGCCAGCAGCCAAGGTTGGGGGGGAGGGCCTTCCTACGAGCAGTACTTC
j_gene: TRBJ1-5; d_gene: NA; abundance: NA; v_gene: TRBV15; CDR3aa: CATSSTGFNQPQHF; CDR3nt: TGTGCCACCAGCAGTACAGGATTCAATCAGCCCCAGCATTTT
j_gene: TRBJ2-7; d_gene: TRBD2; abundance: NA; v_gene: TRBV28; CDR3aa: CASSLRRTSGRGRDEQYF; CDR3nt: TGTGCCAGCAGTTTAAGAAGGACTAGCGGGAGGGGGCGCGACGAGCAGTACTTC
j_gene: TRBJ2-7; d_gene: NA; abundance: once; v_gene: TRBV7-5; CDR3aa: CARSLLGLPSGSYEQYF; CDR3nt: TGTGCCAGAAGCTTATTGGGGCTGCCTAGCGGCTCCTACGAGCAGTACTTC
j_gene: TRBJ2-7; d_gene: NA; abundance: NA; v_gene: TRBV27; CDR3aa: CATSRASRNEQYF; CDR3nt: TGTGCCACTAGCCGGGCCTCGCGCAACGAACAGTACTTC
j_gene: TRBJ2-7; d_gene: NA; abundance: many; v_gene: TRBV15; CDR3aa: CATSSLRDGSYEQYF; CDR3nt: TGTGCCACCAGCAGTCTCCGGGACGGCTCCTACGAGCAGTACTTC
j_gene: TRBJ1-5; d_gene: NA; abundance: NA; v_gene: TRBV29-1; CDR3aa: CSVGGPPNQPQHF; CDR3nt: TGCAGCGTTGGAGGTCCGCCCAATCAGCCCCAGCATTTT
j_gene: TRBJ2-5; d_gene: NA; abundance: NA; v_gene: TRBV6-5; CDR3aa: CASSYWQGNRQETQYF; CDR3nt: TGTGCCAGCAGTTATTGGCAGGGTAATCGCCAAGAGACCCAGTACTTC
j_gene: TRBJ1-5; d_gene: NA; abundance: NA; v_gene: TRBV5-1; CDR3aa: CASSLGGEQNQPQHF; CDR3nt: TGCGCCAGCAGCTTGGGAGGGGAACAAAATCAGCCCCAGCATTTT
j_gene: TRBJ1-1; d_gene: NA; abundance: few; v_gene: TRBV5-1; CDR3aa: CASSLAVRTVKDLTEAFF; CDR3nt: TGCGCCAGCAGCTTGGCGGTGAGGACAGTTAAGGACCTCACTGAAGCTTTCTTT
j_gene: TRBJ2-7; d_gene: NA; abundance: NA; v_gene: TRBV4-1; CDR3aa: CASSRTSGHPVTYEQYF; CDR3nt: TGCGCCAGCAGCCGTACCTCCGGACACCCCGTCACCTACGAGCAGTACTTC
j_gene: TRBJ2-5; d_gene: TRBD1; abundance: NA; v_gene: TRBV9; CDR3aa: CASSVGAGQGRSAQYF; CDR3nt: TGTGCCAGCAGCGTAGGCGCAGGACAGGGTCGATCGGCCCAGTACTTC
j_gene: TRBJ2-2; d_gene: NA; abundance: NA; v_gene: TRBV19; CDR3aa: CASSQGPNTGELFF; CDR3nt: TGTGCCAGTAGTCAGGGCCCGAACACCGGGGAGCTGTTTTTT
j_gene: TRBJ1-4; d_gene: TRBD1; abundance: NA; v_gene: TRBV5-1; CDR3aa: CASSTGQGDEKLFF; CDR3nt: TGCGCCAGCAGTACGGGGCAGGGGGATGAAAAACTGTTTTTT
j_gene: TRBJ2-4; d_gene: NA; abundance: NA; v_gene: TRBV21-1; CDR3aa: CASSPRRGQGIYIQYF; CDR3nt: TGTGCCAGCAGCCCAAGGCGGGGACAGGGTATTTACATTCAGTACTTC
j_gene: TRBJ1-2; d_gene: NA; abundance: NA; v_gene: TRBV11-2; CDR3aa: CASSPPGGGWYGYTF; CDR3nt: TGTGCCAGCAGCCCCCCCGGTGGGGGCTGGTATGGCTACACCTTC
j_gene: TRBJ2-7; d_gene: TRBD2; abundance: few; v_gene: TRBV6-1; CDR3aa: CASILSGISYEQYF; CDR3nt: TGTGCCAGCATCCTTAGCGGGATCTCCTACGAGCAGTACTTC
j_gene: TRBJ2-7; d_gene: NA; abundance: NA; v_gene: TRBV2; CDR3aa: CATTGESTYEQYF; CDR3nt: TGTGCCACTACAGGCGAGTCCACCTACGAGCAGTACTTC
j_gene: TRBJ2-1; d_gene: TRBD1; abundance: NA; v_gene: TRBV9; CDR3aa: CASSVTPGGYNEQFF; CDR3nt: TGTGCCAGCAGCGTAACGCCAGGGGGTTACAATGAGCAGTTCTTC
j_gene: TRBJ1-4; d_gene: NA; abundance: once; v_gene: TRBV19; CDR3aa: CASSQTGRTNEKLFF; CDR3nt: TGTGCCAGTAGTCAAACAGGGCGGACTAATGAAAAACTGTTTTTT
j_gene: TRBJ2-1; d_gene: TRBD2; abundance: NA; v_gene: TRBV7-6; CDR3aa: CASSLAGGWNEQFF; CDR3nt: TGTGCCAGCAGCTTAGCGGGAGGGTGGAATGAGCAGTTCTTC
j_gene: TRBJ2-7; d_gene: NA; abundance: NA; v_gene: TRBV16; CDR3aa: CASSQSSYYEQYF; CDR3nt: TGTGCCAGCAGCCAATCCAGTTACTACGAGCAGTACTTC
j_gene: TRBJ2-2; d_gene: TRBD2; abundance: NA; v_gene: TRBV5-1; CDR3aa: CASGTSGIVGTGELFF; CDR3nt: TGCGCCAGCGGGACTAGCGGGATTGTGGGCACCGGGGAGCTGTTTTTT
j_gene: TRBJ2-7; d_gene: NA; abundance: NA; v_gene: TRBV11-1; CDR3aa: CASSPRQGPSYEQYF; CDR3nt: TGTGCCAGCAGCCCAAGGCAGGGACCCTCCTACGAGCAGTACTTC
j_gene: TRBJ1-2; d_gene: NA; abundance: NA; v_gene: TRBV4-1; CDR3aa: CASSHRRTTGAYGYTF; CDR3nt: TGCGCCAGCAGCCACAGAAGGACGACAGGAGCCTATGGCTACACCTTC
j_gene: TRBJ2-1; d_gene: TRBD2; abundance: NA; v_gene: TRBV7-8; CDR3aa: CASSLWGLALYNEQFF; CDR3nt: TGTGCCAGCAGCTTATGGGGACTAGCGCTTTACAATGAGCAGTTCTTC
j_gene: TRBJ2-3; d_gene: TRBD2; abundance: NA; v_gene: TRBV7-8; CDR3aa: CASSLGLAGGTDTQYF; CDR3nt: TGTGCCAGCAGCCTCGGACTAGCAGGCGGAACAGATACGCAGTATTTT
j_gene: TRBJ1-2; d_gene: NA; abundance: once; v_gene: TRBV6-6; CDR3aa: CASAGGEYYGYTF; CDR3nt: TGTGCCAGCGCCGGGGGCGAGTACTATGGCTACACCTTC
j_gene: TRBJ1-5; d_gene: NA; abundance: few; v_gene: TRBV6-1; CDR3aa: CAGGPSWPQHF; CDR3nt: TGTGCCGGCGGCCCCTCCTGGCCCCAGCATTTT